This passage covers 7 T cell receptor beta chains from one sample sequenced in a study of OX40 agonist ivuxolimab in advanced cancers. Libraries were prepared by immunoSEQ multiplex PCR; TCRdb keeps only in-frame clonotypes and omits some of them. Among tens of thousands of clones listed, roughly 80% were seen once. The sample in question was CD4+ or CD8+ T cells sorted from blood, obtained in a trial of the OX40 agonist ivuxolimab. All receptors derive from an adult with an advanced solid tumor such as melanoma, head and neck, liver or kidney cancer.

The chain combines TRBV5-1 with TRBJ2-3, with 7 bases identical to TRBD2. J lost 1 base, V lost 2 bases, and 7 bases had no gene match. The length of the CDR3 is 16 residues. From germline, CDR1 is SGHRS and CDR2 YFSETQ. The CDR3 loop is CASSLFRGGGTDTQYF. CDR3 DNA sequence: TGCGCCAGCAGCTTATTCCGCGGGGGTGGCACAGATACGCAGTATTTT.

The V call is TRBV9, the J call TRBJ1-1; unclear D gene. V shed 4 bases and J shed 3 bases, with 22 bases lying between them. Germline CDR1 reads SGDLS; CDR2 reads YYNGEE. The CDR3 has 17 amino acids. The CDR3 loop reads CASSLPTFPSWHTEAFF. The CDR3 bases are TGTGCCAGCAGCTTGCCGACGTTCCCTTCTTGGCACACTGAAGCTTTCTTT.

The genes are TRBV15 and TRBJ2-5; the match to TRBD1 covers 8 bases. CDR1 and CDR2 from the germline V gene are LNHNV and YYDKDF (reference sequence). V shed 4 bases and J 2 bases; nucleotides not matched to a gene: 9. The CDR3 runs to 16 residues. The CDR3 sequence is CATSIGVRQGQETQYF. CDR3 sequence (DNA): TGTGCCACCAGCATAGGTGTCCGACAGGGGCAAGAGACCCAGTACTTC.

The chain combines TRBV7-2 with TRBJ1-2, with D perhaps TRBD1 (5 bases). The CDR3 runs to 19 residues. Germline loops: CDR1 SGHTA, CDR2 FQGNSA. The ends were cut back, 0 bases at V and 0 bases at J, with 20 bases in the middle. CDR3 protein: CASSLAMSRDGDPNYGYTF. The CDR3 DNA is TGTGCCAGCAGCTTAGCGATGTCCCGGGACGGGGATCCTAACTATGGCTACACCTTC.

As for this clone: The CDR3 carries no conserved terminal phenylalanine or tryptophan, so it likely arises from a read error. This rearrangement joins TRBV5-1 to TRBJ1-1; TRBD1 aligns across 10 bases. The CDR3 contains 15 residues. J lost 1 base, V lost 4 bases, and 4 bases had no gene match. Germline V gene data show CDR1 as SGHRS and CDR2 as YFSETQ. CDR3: CASSQRTGGNTEAFL. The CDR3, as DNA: TGCGCCAGCAGCCAGCGGACAGGGGGGAACACTGAAGCTTTCCTT.

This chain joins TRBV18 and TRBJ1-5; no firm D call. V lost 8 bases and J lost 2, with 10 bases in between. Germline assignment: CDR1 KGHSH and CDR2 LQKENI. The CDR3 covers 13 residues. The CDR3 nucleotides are TGTGCCAGCACCCCCGGGGGCAATCAGCCCCAGCATTTT. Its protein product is CASTPGGNQPQHF.

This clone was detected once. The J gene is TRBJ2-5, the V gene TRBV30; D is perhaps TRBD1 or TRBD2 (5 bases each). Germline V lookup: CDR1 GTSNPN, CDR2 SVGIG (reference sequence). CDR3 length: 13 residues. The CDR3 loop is CASTSGTQETQYF. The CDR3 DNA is TGTGCTTCAACGTCCGGGACGCAAGAGACCCAGTACTTC.